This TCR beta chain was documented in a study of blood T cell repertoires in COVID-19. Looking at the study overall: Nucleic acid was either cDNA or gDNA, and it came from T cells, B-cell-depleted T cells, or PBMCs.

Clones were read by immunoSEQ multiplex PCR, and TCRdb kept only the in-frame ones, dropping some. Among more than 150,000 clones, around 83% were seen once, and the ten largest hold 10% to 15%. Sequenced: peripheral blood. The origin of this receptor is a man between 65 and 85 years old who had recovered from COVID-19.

CDR3 in DNA: TGTGCCAGCAGCTTAAGACTAGCGGGTGGGGCCAATGAGCAGTTCTTC. It encodes CASSLRLAGGANEQFF. The rearrangement uses TRBV7-2 and TRBJ2-1; 10 positions agree with TRBD2. This CDR3 comprises 16 residues. The V gene's germline CDR1 is SGHTA and CDR2 FQGNSA. V shed 2 bases, J shed 6 bases, and the junction held 7 bases outside the gene matches.